The next 26 T cell receptor beta chains were all read from a single sample in a study of blood T cells in healthy people across ages. The authors ran a second PCR of roughly 7 to 11 cycles using a sample-barcoded 5' primer and a J-beta primer mix. Each CDR3 protein gets one entry after TCRdb re-called the 5' RACE reads with MiXCR. Here the sample spans around 1,500,000 distinct CDR3 sequences, 40% to 50% being singletons. The sequencing input was blood. These receptors came from a woman in her late teens or twenties in good health.

V and J are TRBV4-2 and TRBJ1-2, with D unresolved. The CDR3 is made up of 13 amino acids. Germline V gene lookup returns CDR1 LGHNA and CDR2 YNFKEQ. V lost 3 bases to trimming and J lost 7 bases, with 12 bases between them. Written as DNA, the CDR3 is TGTGCCAGCAGCCAGACGGACCTCGGTGGCTACACCTTC. As protein: CASSQTDLGGYTF.

The chain joins TRBV12-3 or TRBV12-4 to TRBJ2-1; weak D call: TRBD1 (5 bases). There are 14 residues in the CDR3. V gave up 5 bases and J gave up 6 bases, with 14 bases separating them. The CDR3 loop reads CASSHTKGINEQFF. DNA for the CDR3: TGTGCCAGCAGTCATACAAAGGGGATCAATGAGCAGTTCTTC.

This clonotype has only one observation. The chain is built from TRBV12-3 or TRBV12-4 and TRBJ2-1; D perhaps matches TRBD1 (6 bases). The DNA end is more similar to TRBJ2-7, so the J call may be wrong. CDR3 length: 13 residues. This chain's CDR3 is CASLGAEKNEQYF. The CDR3 coding sequence is TGTGCCAGCCTGGGGGCCGAGAAAAATGAGCAGTACTTC.

The chain couples TRBV21-1 to TRBJ1-6. TRBV21-1 is described as a pseudogene. The CDR3 loop spans 16 amino acids. CDR3 DNA sequence: TGTGCCAGCAGCAACTCTCGGGGGAGGGATAATTCACCCCTCCACTTT. Protein product: CASSNSRGRDNSPLHF.

The sample holds a few counts of this clonotype. The genes are TRBV14 and TRBJ2-1, with D perhaps TRBD1 (5 bases). The CDR3 loop spans 14 amino acids. CDR1 is SGHDN, CDR2 FVKESK, per germline. Trimming removed 3 bases at V and 8 bases at J, with 14 bases between. Here the CDR3 DNA reads TGTGCCAGCAGCCAGGGATTCAGGGAAGATGAGCAGTTCTTC. This translates into CASSQGFREDEQFF.

Here the CDR3 DNA reads TGTGCCAGCAGTTTAGGGGAGGGAGGGGCCTACAATGAGCAGTTCTTC. It is translated as CASSLGEGGAYNEQFF. The chain links TRBV12-3 or TRBV12-4 to TRBJ2-1, with 7 bases identical to TRBD2. The CDR3 totals 16 residues. The V gene end was trimmed by 1 base and the J gene end by 2 bases; junction bases not matched to a gene: 5.

The V call is TRBV18, the J call TRBJ2-7; 9 bases agree with TRBD2. Germline values: CDR1 KGHSH, CDR2 LQKENI. The CDR3 contains 16 residues. The J segment lost 0 bases and the V segment lost 2 bases, leaving 5 bases of the junction unmatched. The CDR3 region is CASSPVAGVHSYEQYF. CDR3 DNA: TGTGCCAGCTCACCAGTAGCGGGGGTACACTCCTACGAGCAGTACTTC.

This clonotype was seen repeatedly, ten times or more. The V call is TRBV12-3 or TRBV12-4, the J call TRBJ2-7; tentatively, D is TRBD2 (6 bases). V was trimmed by 3 bases and J by 0 bases, leaving 12 bases between them. The CDR3 is 15 residues long. The CDR3 region is CASSFGGLSSYEQYF. DNA of the CDR3: TGTGCCAGCAGTTTCGGGGGTCTGAGCTCCTACGAGCAGTACTTC.

The chain combines TRBV5-1 with TRBJ2-3, with D unclear. CDR1 SGHRS and CDR2 YFSETQ come from the germline V gene. This CDR3 has 18 amino acids. V was trimmed by 4 bases and J by 6 bases, leaving 27 bases between them. The CDR3 reads CASSPRMVILGPLDTQYF. The CDR3 DNA is TGCGCCAGCAGCCCCCGTATGGTCATCTTAGGGCCCTTGGATACGCAGTATTTT.

The chain has TRBV9 and TRBJ2-1; 8 bases line up with TRBD2. The CDR3 contains 16 residues. J gave up 7 bases and V 2 bases, and 11 bases lay outside the gene matches. Germline CDR1 reads SGDLS; CDR2 reads YYNGEE. The CDR3 region is CASSVGGGISANEQFF. The CDR3 region has the DNA TGTGCCAGCAGCGTCGGGGGGGGCATATCCGCAAATGAGCAGTTCTTC.

The chain recombines TRBV28 with TRBJ2-7; D not resolved. The germline V gene encodes CDR1 MDHEN and CDR2 SYDVKM. Trimming stripped 4 bases from V and 9 bases from J, with 10 bases between. This CDR3 comprises 11 residues. The DNA for the CDR3 is TGTGCCAGCAGTTATCTAAATGGGCAGTACTTC. Its translation is CASSYLNGQYF. The full variable domain, in which reference TRBV28 and TRBJ2-7 provide the parts outside the CDR3, is DVKVTQSSRYLVKRTGEKVFLECVQDMDHENMFWYRQDPGLGLRLIYFSYDVKMKEKGDIPEGYSVSREKKERFSLILESASTNQTSMYLCASSYLNGQYFGPGTRLTVT.

The V gene is TRBV5-6, the J gene TRBJ2-7; 8 bases match TRBD1. This CDR3 region has 14 residues. V was clipped by 2 bases and J by 4 bases; unmatched bases: 5. Germline V lookup: CDR1 SGHDT, CDR2 YYEEEE. CDR3 protein: CASSLQGDLYEQYF. CDR3 DNA: TGTGCCAGCAGCTTACAGGGGGATCTGTACGAGCAGTACTTC.

J is TRBJ1-2 and V is TRBV5-1; 7 positions match TRBD1. V lost 3 bases, J lost 2 bases, and 10 bases stayed unmatched. Germline lookup yields CDR1 SGHRS and CDR2 YFSETQ. The CDR3 is made up of 16 amino acids. Here the CDR3 reads CASSSAPGQTNYGYTF. The CDR3 DNA reads as TGCGCCAGCAGCTCAGCACCGGGACAGACCAACTATGGCTACACCTTC.

This chain links TRBV28 with TRBJ1-6, with D tentatively TRBD1 (5 bases). Germline CDR1 and CDR2: MDHEN and SYDVKM. V gave up 8 bases and J gave up 5 bases, with 19 bases separating them. The CDR3 is 16 residues long. The chain's CDR3 is CASGGGGAGNNSPLHF. The CDR3 DNA sequence: TGTGCCAGCGGGGGGGGTGGGGCAGGTAATAATTCACCCCTCCACTTT.

The genes are TRBV12-3 or TRBV12-4 and TRBJ2-7, with D possibly matching TRBD1 (6 bases). The CDR3 is made up of 15 amino acids. Trimming removed 4 bases at V and 0 bases at J, with 13 bases between. The CDR3 loop is CASSSNRASSYEQYF. CDR3 sequence (DNA): TGTGCCAGCAGTTCGAACAGGGCCTCCTCCTACGAGCAGTACTTC.

This clonotype was observed a handful of times. The chain employs TRBV4-1 and TRBJ2-1, with 12 positions matching TRBD2. This CDR3 comprises 17 residues. Unmatched junction bases numbered 8, after V lost 4 bases and J lost 4 bases. Germline CDR1 reads MGHRA; CDR2 reads YSYEKL. For the CDR3, the DNA is TGCGCCAGCAGCCTCGCCCGGACTAGCGGGAAATACAATGAGCAGTTCTTC. Protein: CASSLARTSGKYNEQFF.

With regard to this clonotype: The junction shows a germline mismatch at one end, possibly a read error. V is TRBV4-1 and J is TRBJ2-1; D is undetermined. This CDR3 spans 11 amino acids. Germline V lookup: CDR1 MGHRA, CDR2 YSYEKL. The CDR3 region is CAGSARDEQFF. CDR3 nucleotide sequence: TGCGCCGGCAGTGCTAGGGATGAGCAGTTCTTC.

This clonotype was detected many times. The chain recombines TRBV6-5 with TRBJ2-7; D not certain. Trimming cost V 6 bases and J 4 bases, with 16 bases left between them. This CDR3 has 14 residues. Germline assignment: CDR1 MNHEY and CDR2 SVGAGI. This chain's CDR3 is CASRFLSDGYEQYF. The CDR3 DNA reads as TGTGCCAGCAGATTTCTCTCCGACGGTTACGAGCAGTACTTC.

The rearrangement joins TRBV7-2 to TRBJ2-1; tentatively, D is TRBD1 or TRBD2 (5 bases each). Trimming shortened V by 1 base and J by 5 bases, and 9 bases separated the two germline ends. The CDR3 extends over 14 amino acids. Per the germline V gene, CDR1 is SGHTA and CDR2 is FQGNSA. The CDR3 nucleotides read TGTGCCAGCAGCTTAGTGGGACCGAACAATGAGCAGTTCTTC. Translated, it gives CASSLVGPNNEQFF.

The CDR3 DNA reads TGTGCCAGCAGCTTCGCCCAGAAAGATACGCAGTATTTT. It translates to CASSFAQKDTQYF. The rearrangement links TRBV7-2 to TRBJ2-3; D not resolved. The CDR3 has 13 residues. Trimming removed 3 bases at V and 5 bases at J, with 9 bases between. The germline CDR1 and CDR2 sequences are SGHTA and FQGNSA.

The rearrangement uses TRBV11-2 and TRBJ2-1; 7 nucleotides match TRBD2. Trimming cost V 1 base and J 9 bases; bases outside gene matches: 9. The CDR3 extends over 15 amino acids. CDR1 is SGHAT and CDR2 is FQNNGV in the germline V gene. The CDR3 nucleotides read TGTGCCAGCAGCTTAGGACTAGCCCCAGGTAGTGAGCAGTTCTTC. Residues: CASSLGLAPGSEQFF. The variable domain in full, completed from reference TRBV11-2 and TRBJ2-1, reads EAGVAQSPRYKIIEKRQSVAFWCNPISGHATLYWYQQILGQGPKLLIQFQNNGVVDDSQLPKDRFSAERLKGVDSTLKIQPAKLEDSAVYLCASSLGLAPGSEQFFGPGTRLTVL.

The gene calls are TRBV10-3 and TRBJ2-5; possibly TRBD1 or TRBD2 for D (6 bases each). The CDR3 totals 15 residues. Germline-derived CDR1 and CDR2 are ENHRY and SYGVKD. V lost 4 bases, J lost 0 bases, and 12 bases lay in between. The CDR3 coding sequence is TGTGCCATCAGTGCTAGGGGGGAGCACCAAGAGACCCAGTACTTC. It encodes CAISARGEHQETQYF.

This clonotype was seen only a few times. The chain carries TRBV29-1 and TRBJ2-7, with 12 positions matching TRBD2. J was trimmed by 2 bases and V by 2 bases; bases with no gene match: 16. Germline lookup yields CDR1 SQVTM and CDR2 ANQGSEA. The CDR3 has 19 amino acids. The CDR3 nucleotides read TGCAGCGTTGAACAAGCGCCGGGACTAGCGGGTTTTCAGCCCTACGAGCAGTACTTC. Amino acids: CSVEQAPGLAGFQPYEQYF.

The CDR3 sequence: CASSRQGAVSGANVLTF. CDR3 in DNA: TGTGCCAGCAGTCGACAGGGGGCGGTTTCTGGGGCCAACGTCCTGACTTTC. The J gene is TRBJ2-6, the V gene TRBV6-2 or TRBV6-3; 10 bases are shared with TRBD1. V lost 5 bases and J lost 1; bases outside the gene matches: 5. Germline loops: CDR1 MNHEY, CDR2 SVGEGT. The CDR3 consists of 17 residues.

This clonotype was seen a handful of times. The V call is TRBV10-3, the J call TRBJ1-2; no clear D gene. CDR1 ENHRY and CDR2 SYGVKD come from the germline V gene. The CDR3 spans 15 residues. V shed 4 bases and J shed 3 bases, with 15 bases lying between them. The CDR3 DNA sequence: TGTGCCATCAGTGCGAAAGTTCAAATAGACTATGGCTACACCTTC. Translated: CAISAKVQIDYGYTF.

This clonotype turned up a few times. The chain employs TRBV7-2 and TRBJ2-1; D remains ambiguous. The CDR3 extends over 11 amino acids. Germline CDR1 and CDR2: SGHTA and FQGNSA. Trimming shortened V by 4 bases and J by 15 bases, and 13 bases separated the two germline ends. Written as DNA, the CDR3 is TGTGCCAGCAGCTCCGGGCCCCGCCCGTTCTTC. Translated: CASSSGPRPFF.